The 22 T cell receptor beta chains listed next were all sequenced from one sample in a study of beta chain features in type 1 diabetes. Sequencing targeted expressed TCRB transcripts, as all isolated RNA had been reverse transcribed. Some clones are missing from TCRdb's copy, which holds only in-frame ones; the method was immunoSEQ multiplex PCR. The sample consists of 150,000 or so clones, 40% to 60% of them appearing once. The sequenced sample was Tregs from blood. The receptors shown here come from a young man in good health.

This clone was counted between two and nine times. The V and J genes are TRBV7-3 and TRBJ1-5; the D gene is possibly TRBD1 (6 bases). This CDR3 comprises 15 residues. V was shortened by 2 bases and J by 3 bases, with 11 bases between the two germline ends. CDR1 is SGHTA, CDR2 FQGTGA, per germline. The CDR3 DNA sequence: TGTGCCAGCAGCTTAGCGAGGGGGTCCAATCAGCCCCAGCATTTT. Protein sequence: CASSLARGSNQPQHF. The full variable domain, with the rest looked up from reference TRBV7-3 and TRBJ1-5, is GAGVSQTPSNKVTEKGKYVELRCDPISGHTALYWYRQSLGQGPEFLIYFQGTGAADDSGLPNDRFFAVRPEGSVSTLKIQRTERGDSAVYLCASSLARGSNQPQHFGDGTRLSIL.

The chain employs TRBV2 and TRBJ2-2, with TRBD1 matching 8 bases. This CDR3 contains 16 residues. The V gene's germline CDR1 is SNHLY and CDR2 FYNNEI. V shed 4 bases and J 3 bases; nucleotides not matched to a gene: 7. The CDR3 loop is CASSGVGTGYTGELFF. CDR3 in DNA: TGTGCCAGCAGTGGGGTCGGGACAGGATACACCGGGGAGCTGTTTTTT.

This clone was observed a single time. The chain joins TRBV6-5 to TRBJ2-2, with D tentatively TRBD2 (6 bases). The CDR3 is made up of 12 amino acids. Trimming removed 6 bases from V and 5 bases from J, with 7 bases in between. CDR1 and CDR2 from the germline V gene are MNHEY and SVGAGI. Here the CDR3 reads CASSRGTGELFF. The DNA for the CDR3 is TGTGCCAGCAGCCGGGGGACCGGGGAGCTGTTTTTT.

Remarks on this clone: It is likely a read error, because the conserved phenylalanine at the end of the CDR3 is missing. The chain uses TRBV9 and TRBJ1-2; TRBD1 might be the D (5 bases). The CDR3 is made up of 12 amino acids. Per germline, CDR1 SGDLS and CDR2 YYNGEE. Trimming took off 3 bases at V and 2 bases at J, with 5 bases between the two ends. The CDR3 bases are TGTGCCAGCAGCGGACAGAACTATGGCTACACCCTC. This gives the protein CASSGQNYGYTL.

V is TRBV5-1 and J is TRBJ2-3; TRBD2 matches 8 bases. With 3 bases clipped from V and 3 bases from J, the junction kept 6 bases outside the gene matches. This CDR3 comprises 15 residues. In germline, CDR1 is SGHRS, CDR2 YFSETQ. CDR3 sequence reads: CASSSTGGGTDTQYF. The CDR3 DNA reads TGCGCCAGCAGCTCGACCGGGGGGGGAACAGATACGCAGTATTTT.

The sample holds a few counts of this clone. The chain links TRBV6-5 to TRBJ2-7, with D tentatively TRBD1 (6 bases). Per the germline V gene, CDR1 is MNHEY and CDR2 is SVGAGI. V lost 6 bases, J lost 0 bases, and 15 bases lay in between. The CDR3 spans 15 residues. The CDR3 sequence is CASSATGIHSYEQYF. CDR3 nucleotides: TGTGCCAGCAGCGCTACAGGGATACACTCCTACGAGCAGTACTTC.

The rearrangement uses TRBV6-6 and TRBJ2-3; D may be TRBD2 (6 bases). The CDR3 spans 15 residues. Germline lookup yields CDR1 MNHNY and CDR2 SVGAGI (reference sequence). V was cut by 2 bases and J by 6 bases, with 15 bases left in between. CDR3 nucleotide sequence: TGTGCCAGCAGTTACGGCGGGACCGGGGGTGATACGCAGTATTTT. Protein product: CASSYGGTGGDTQYF.

This chain connects TRBV6-5 to TRBJ1-2; D perhaps matches TRBD1 (6 bases). The CDR3 has 15 residues. Trimming cost V 0 bases and J 4 bases, with 12 bases left between them. Per the germline V gene, CDR1 is MNHEY and CDR2 is SVGAGI. In DNA, the CDR3 is TGTGCCAGCAGTTACTCGGGGACATCACCCTATGGCTACACCTTC. Protein sequence: CASSYSGTSPYGYTF.

The J gene is TRBJ2-3, the V gene TRBV30; D is perhaps TRBD2 (7 bases). The CDR3 consists of 15 residues. CDR1 is GTSNPN and CDR2 is SVGIG in the germline V gene (reference sequence). Trimming shortened V by 4 bases and J by 4 bases, and 18 bases separated the two germline ends. The chain's CDR3 is CAWTLGGPKSDTQYF. CDR3 coding DNA: TGTGCCTGGACCTTGGGGGGGCCGAAGTCAGATACGCAGTATTTT.

V usage is TRBV18 and J usage is TRBJ2-2, with D unresolved. V shed 2 bases and J shed 1 base, with 5 bases lying between them. Germline V gives CDR1 KGHSH, CDR2 LQKENI. This CDR3 spans 14 amino acids. CDR3 in amino acids: CASSPWQNTGELFF. CDR3 nucleotide sequence: TGTGCCAGCTCACCATGGCAGAACACCGGGGAGCTGTTTTTT.

The rearrangement uses TRBV25-1 and TRBJ2-2; TRBD1 aligns across 7 bases. Germline V lookup: CDR1 MGHDK, CDR2 SYGVNS. This CDR3 has 14 amino acids. V was clipped by 4 bases and J by 3 bases; unmatched bases: 2. The CDR3: CASSGDSYTGELFF. The DNA of the CDR3 is TGTGCCAGCAGTGGGGACAGCTACACCGGGGAGCTGTTTTTT.

The genes are TRBV10-3 and TRBJ2-7; 9 nucleotides align to TRBD1. V trimming: 4 bases; J trimming: 0 bases; junction bases outside the gene matches: 1. The germline CDR1 and CDR2 sequences are ENHRY and SYGVKD. This CDR3 region has 14 residues. CDR3 amino acids: CAISGTGDSYEQYF. CDR3 in DNA: TGTGCCATCAGTGGGACAGGGGACTCCTACGAGCAGTACTTC.

The chain combines TRBV11-3 with TRBJ2-3; 10 bases line up with TRBD2. The V gene's germline CDR1 is SGHNT and CDR2 YENEEA. The CDR3 runs 15 residues. The V segment lost 3 bases and the J segment 1 base; nucleotides outside the gene matches: 1. The CDR3: CASSLGTSGTDTQYF. The CDR3 coding sequence is TGTGCCAGCAGCTTGGGGACTAGCGGCACAGATACGCAGTATTTT.

V usage is TRBV9 and J usage is TRBJ1-6; D might be TRBD1 (5 bases). CDR1 is SGDLS, CDR2 YYNGEE, per germline. Trimming shortened V by 3 bases and J by 1 base, and 11 bases separated the two germline ends. The CDR3 loop spans 16 amino acids. CDR3 sequence (DNA): TGTGCCAGCAGCGCCCTCAGGGCGTCCTATAATTCACCCCTCCACTTT. Translated, it gives CASSALRASYNSPLHF.

The chain uses TRBV5-6 and TRBJ1-3, with D perhaps TRBD1 (6 bases). The CDR3 totals 15 residues. Germline V gene data show CDR1 as SGHDT and CDR2 as YYEEEE. With 4 bases removed from V and 4 bases from J, the gap between germline ends came to 15 bases. The CDR3 here is CASSRRGARGNTIYF. Written as DNA, the CDR3 is TGTGCCAGCAGCAGACGGGGGGCGAGAGGAAACACCATATATTTT.

CDR3 coding DNA: TGTGCCAGCAGCTTATTCCCAGGACTAGCGGCCGACGAGCAGTACTTC. Translated, it gives CASSLFPGLAADEQYF. The V gene is TRBV7-2, the J gene TRBJ2-7, with 10 bases fitting TRBD2. With V trimmed by 2 bases and J by 5 bases, 9 bases remained unmatched. This CDR3 region has 16 residues. From germline, CDR1 is SGHTA and CDR2 FQGNSA.

This clone has only a few counts. This chain uses TRBV10-3 with TRBJ2-3; D perhaps matches TRBD1 (6 bases). The CDR3 loop spans 16 amino acids. Trimming removed 6 bases from V and 0 bases from J, with 16 bases in between. Germline loops: CDR1 ENHRY, CDR2 SYGVKD. Written as DNA, the CDR3 is TGTGCCATCAGCGGGAAAGGGACACCTAGCACAGATACGCAGTATTTT. Translated: CAISGKGTPSTDTQYF.

This sequence joins TRBV5-6 and TRBJ2-1; D not resolved. There are 16 residues in the CDR3. Germline values: CDR1 SGHDT, CDR2 YYEEEE. Between the trimmed V and J ends, which lost 0 bases and 5 bases, there was a span of 15 bases. The CDR3 loop is CASSLEPLVVNNEQFF. The CDR3 DNA sequence: TGTGCCAGCAGCTTGGAGCCGCTGGTCGTAAACAATGAGCAGTTCTTC.

This clone was seen only once. This chain uses TRBV7-9 with TRBJ1-2; no reliable D call. Germline lookup yields CDR1 SEHNR and CDR2 FQNEAQ (reference sequence). V was trimmed by 5 bases and J by 1 base, leaving 2 bases between them. This CDR3 has 11 amino acids. The CDR3 here is CASSLNYGYTF. The CDR3 region has the DNA TGTGCCAGCAGCCTTAACTATGGCTACACCTTC.

The chain employs TRBV6-1 and TRBJ2-3, with 10 bases matching TRBD2. The CDR3 extends over 16 amino acids. Trimming took 4 bases from V and 3 from J; bases not matched to a gene: 7. The V gene's germline CDR1 is MNHNS and CDR2 SASEGT. CDR3 sequence: CASSVFGTSVTDTQYF. The DNA for the CDR3 is TGTGCCAGCAGTGTCTTTGGGACTAGCGTGACAGATACGCAGTATTTT.

This clone appeared a few times. The chain has TRBV29-1 and TRBJ1-1; TRBD1 aligns across 8 bases. J lost 4 bases, V lost 6 bases, and 7 bases had no gene match. This CDR3 has 13 amino acids. Germline V lookup: CDR1 SQVTM, CDR2 ANQGSEA. The CDR3 spells CSVGRGPGTEAFF. The CDR3, as DNA: TGCAGCGTAGGCAGGGGGCCCGGCACTGAAGCTTTCTTT.

This chain joins TRBV6-1 and TRBJ1-3; 8 nucleotides match TRBD1. Unmatched junction bases numbered 10, after V lost 1 base and J lost 8 bases. From germline, CDR1 is MNHNS and CDR2 SASEGT. The CDR3 totals 16 residues. As DNA, the CDR3 is TGTGCCAGCAGTGAAGGGACAGGGAATCCGGCGCACACCATATATTTT. This codes for CASSEGTGNPAHTIYF.